This TCR beta chain was captured by sequencing in a study of T cells in tuberculosis. The time point denotes: new active TB diagnosis, blood taken before or within 7 days of starting treatment. Confirmation came from sputum smear and/or culture positivity for M. tuberculosis. Sequencing was performed with immunoSEQ multiplex PCR; in TCRdb, only in-frame clones are kept and a portion is missing. The sample lists roughly 34,000 clones, roughly 93% occurring once. After removal of 7 bases from V and 1 base from J, the junction contained 0 bases not matched to a gene. From germline, CDR1 is SQVTM and CDR2 ANQGSEA. The CDR3 totals 12 residues.

The source of this sequence is an adult with tuberculosis. The source material was PBMCs, sampled at tuberculosis diagnosis. The chain joins TRBV29-1 to TRBJ2-5; 10 nucleotides match TRBD1. The CDR3 bases are TGCAGCGGGACAGGGGGCCAAGAGACCCAGTACTTC. The encoded protein is CSGTGGQETQYF.